The count of the clone carrying this TCR beta chain is one. The antigen is unknown. This entry comes from a study of T cell clones after liver transplantation. Study-wide context: Tolerance: complete withdrawal held at least one year, liver enzymes staying within twice normal. Draws occurred before transplant, before withdrawal, and after complete or failed withdrawal.

The CDR3 has 13 amino acids. V shed 7 bases, J shed 5 bases, and the junction held 5 bases outside the gene matches. Germline CDR1 is SGHRS and CDR2 is YFSETQ. Only in-frame clones appear in the TCRdb table, and some are missing; sequencing was by immunoSEQ multiplex PCR. Among about 45,000 clones, 86% were seen once, and the ten largest hold roughly 2.7%. The study's findings and limits: Circulating graft-donor-reactive CD4 TCRbeta sequences fell significantly post-transplant in 5 of 8 subjects.

Unstimulated PBMCs were sorted into CD3+CD4+ and CD3+CD8+ populations. The starting material was CD4+ T cells from blood, obtained 24 months after liver transplant. The chain couples TRBV5-1 to TRBJ1-2, with TRBD1 identical over 10 bases. This TCR derives from a human patient who received a liver transplant. The graft donor may be the source of some T cells. In nucleotides, the CDR3 is TGCGCCAGCGGAGGGGGACAGGGGTATGGCTACACCTTC. Amino acid sequence: CASGGGQGYGYTF.